A selection of T cell receptor beta chains follows, all from one sample in a study of CD8 T cells in ankylosing spondylitis. TCRdb redid the calling of the 5' RACE reads with MiXCR, one entry per CDR3 protein. The table includes hundreds of thousands of distinct CDR3 sequences, more than 9.5% detected once. Sequencing was performed on blood, either unsorted or a sorted T cell fraction (not recorded which). These TCRs come from a male donor with ankylosing spondylitis. Each CDR3 is given with its conserved first and last residue. The listing skips clone size in some rows; elsewhere it reads once, few, many or a size class.

cdr3_length	v_call	clone_size	j_call	cdr3_aa
16	TRBV12-3/TRBV12-4	few	TRBJ2-1	CASSLGPGLSYNEQFF
10	TRBV12-3/TRBV12-4	few	TRBJ1-1	CASSYVEAFF
14	TRBV15	.	TRBJ2-7	CATSGGRRTGWQYF
13	TRBV3-1	.	TRBJ1-6	CASSQDGGSPLHF
15	TRBV12-3/TRBV12-4	many	TRBJ2-3	CASSSGGSPTDTQYF
13	TRBV7-2	few	TRBJ2-5	CASSVSGIETQYF
15	TRBV9	few	TRBJ2-7	CASSTRLAGVDEQYF
13	TRBV20-1	.	TRBJ2-3	CSAPVRETDTQYF
13	TRBV27	.	TRBJ2-1	CASSLYGGNEQFF
13	TRBV7-2	many	TRBJ1-4	CASSIKAFEKLFF
14	TRBV7-8	.	TRBJ2-5	CASSLGWGAETQYF
11	TRBV2	.	TRBJ2-5	CASKEQETQYF
14	TRBV7-2	.	TRBJ2-5	CASRPRESQETQYF
16	TRBV21-1	few	TRBJ1-1	CASSKIPFWMNTEAFF
14	TRBV2	.	TRBJ2-3	CASRILAGPDTQYF
17	TRBV9	.	TRBJ2-1	CASSVVPRVAGVNEQFF
12	TRBV4-2	.	TRBJ1-2	CASSQPKGGYTF